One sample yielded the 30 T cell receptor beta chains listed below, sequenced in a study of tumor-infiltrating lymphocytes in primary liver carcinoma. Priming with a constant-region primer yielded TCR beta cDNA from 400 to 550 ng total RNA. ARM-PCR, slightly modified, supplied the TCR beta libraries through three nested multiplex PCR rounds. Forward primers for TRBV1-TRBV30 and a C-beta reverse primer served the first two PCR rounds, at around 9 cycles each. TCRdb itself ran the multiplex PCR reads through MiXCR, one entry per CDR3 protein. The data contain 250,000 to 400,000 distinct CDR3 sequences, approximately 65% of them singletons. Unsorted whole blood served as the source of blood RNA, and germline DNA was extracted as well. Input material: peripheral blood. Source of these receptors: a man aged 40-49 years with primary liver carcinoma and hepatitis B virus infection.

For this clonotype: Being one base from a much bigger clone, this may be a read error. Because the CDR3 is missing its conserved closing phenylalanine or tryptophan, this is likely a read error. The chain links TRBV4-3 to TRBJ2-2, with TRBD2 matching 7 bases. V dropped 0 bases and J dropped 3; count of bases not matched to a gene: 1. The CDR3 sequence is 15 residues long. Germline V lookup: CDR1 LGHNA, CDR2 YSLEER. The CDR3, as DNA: TGCGCCAGCAGCCAAGATCGGGGGGACACCGGGGAGCTGTTTTTA. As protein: CASSQDRGDTGELFL.

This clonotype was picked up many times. This CDR3 reads CASSYSTGQGYETQYF. DNA of the CDR3: TGTGCCAGCAGTTACTCGACTGGACAGGGCTACGAGACCCAGTACTTC. The chain couples TRBV6-2 or TRBV6-3 to TRBJ2-5; 8 nucleotides agree with TRBD1. The CDR3 sequence is 16 residues long. The ends lost 0 bases at V and 5 bases at J; junction bases unmatched: 8. Germline V gene sequence: CDR1 MNHEY, CDR2 SVGEGT.

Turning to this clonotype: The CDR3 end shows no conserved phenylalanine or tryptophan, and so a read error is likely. The CDR3: CTSSPRDLNTGELFV. The CDR3 DNA reads as TGTACCAGCAGCCCCCGGGACTTAAACACCGGGGAGCTGTTTGTT. The rearrangement joins TRBV11-2 to TRBJ2-2, with TRBD2 as a possible D gene (6 bases). CDR1 and CDR2 from the germline V gene are SGHAT and FQNNGV. This CDR3 region has 15 residues.

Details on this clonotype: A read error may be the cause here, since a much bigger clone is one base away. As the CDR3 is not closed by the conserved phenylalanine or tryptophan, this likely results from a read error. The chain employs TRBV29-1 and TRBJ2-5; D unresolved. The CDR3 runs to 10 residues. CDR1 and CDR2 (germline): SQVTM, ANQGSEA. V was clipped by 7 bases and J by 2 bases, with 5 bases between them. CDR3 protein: CSAGQETQYL. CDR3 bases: TGCAGCGCCGGTCAAGAGACCCAGTACTTA.

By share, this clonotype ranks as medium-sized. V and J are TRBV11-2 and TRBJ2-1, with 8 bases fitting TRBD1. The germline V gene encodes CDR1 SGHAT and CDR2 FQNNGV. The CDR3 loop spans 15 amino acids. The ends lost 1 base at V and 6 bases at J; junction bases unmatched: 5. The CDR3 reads CASSLGTGGINEQFF. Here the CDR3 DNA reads TGTGCCAGCAGCTTAGGAACAGGGGGGATCAATGAGCAGTTCTTC. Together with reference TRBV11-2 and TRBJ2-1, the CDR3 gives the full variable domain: EAGVAQSPRYKIIEKRQSVAFWCNPISGHATLYWYQQILGQGPKLLIQFQNNGVVDDSQLPKDRFSAERLKGVDSTLKIQPAKLEDSAVYLCASSLGTGGINEQFFGPGTRLTVL.

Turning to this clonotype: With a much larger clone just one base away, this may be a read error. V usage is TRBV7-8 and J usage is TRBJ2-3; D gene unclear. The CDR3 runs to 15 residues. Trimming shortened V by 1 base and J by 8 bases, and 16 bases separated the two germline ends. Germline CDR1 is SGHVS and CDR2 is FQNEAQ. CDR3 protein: CASSLVTESSSTQYF. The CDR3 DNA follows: TGTGCCAGCAGCTTAGTAACTGAGTCTTCTTCTACGCAGTATTTT.

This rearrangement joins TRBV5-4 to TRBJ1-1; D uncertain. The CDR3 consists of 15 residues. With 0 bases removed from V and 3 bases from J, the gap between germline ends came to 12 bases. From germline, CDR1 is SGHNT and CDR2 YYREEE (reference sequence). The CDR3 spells CASSLGALEDTEAFF. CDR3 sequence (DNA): TGTGCCAGCAGCTTGGGGGCCCTGGAGGACACTGAAGCTTTCTTT. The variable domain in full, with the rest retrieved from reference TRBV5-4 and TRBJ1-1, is ETGVTQSPTHLIKTRGQQVTLRCSSQSGHNTVSWYQQALGQGPQFIFQYYREEENGRGNFPPRFSGLQFPNYSSELNVNALELDDSALYLCASSLGALEDTEAFFGQGTRLTVV.

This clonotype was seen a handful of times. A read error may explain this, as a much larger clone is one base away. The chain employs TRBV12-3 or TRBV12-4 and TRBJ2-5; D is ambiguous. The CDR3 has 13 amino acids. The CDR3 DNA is TGTGCCAGCAGTTTCGGCAGGCAAGGGACCCAGTACTTC. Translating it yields CASSFGRQGTQYF.

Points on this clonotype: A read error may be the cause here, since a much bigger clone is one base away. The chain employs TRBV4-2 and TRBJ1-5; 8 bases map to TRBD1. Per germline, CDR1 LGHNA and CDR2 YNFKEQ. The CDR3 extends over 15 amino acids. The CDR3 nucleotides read TGTGCCAGCAGCCTCTCGGACAGGGAGCGACAGCCCCCGCATTTT. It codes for CASSLSDRERQPPHF.

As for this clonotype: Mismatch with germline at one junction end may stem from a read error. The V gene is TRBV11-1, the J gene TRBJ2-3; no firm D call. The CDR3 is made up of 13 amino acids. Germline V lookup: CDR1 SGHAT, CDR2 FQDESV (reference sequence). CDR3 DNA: TGTGCCAGCAGCCTCACGACCGCCCATACGCGGTATTTT. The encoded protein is CASSLTTAHTRYF.

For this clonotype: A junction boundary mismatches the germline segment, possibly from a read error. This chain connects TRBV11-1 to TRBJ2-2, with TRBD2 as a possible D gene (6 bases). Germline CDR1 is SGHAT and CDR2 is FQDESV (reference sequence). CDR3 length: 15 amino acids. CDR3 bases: TGTGCTAGCAGCCCCTCGGAGGGCGCACCCGGGGAGCTGTTTTTT. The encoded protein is CASSPSEGAPGELFF.

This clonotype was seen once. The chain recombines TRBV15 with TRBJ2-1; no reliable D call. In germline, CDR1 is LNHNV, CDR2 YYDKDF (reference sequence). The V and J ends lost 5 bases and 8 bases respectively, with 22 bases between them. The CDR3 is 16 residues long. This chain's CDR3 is CATSSPIGGGDHEQFF. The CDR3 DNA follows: TGTGCCACCAGCTCCCCGATAGGCGGCGGAGATCATGAGCAGTTCTTC.

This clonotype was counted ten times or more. The CDR3 region has the DNA TGCGCCAGCAGCCAAGCCGGGAACCCCACAGATACGCAGTATTTT. Translating gives CASSQAGNPTDTQYF. The rearrangement uses TRBV4-3 and TRBJ2-3, with a possible D match to TRBD2 (5 bases). Trimming took off 1 base at V and 2 bases at J, with 10 bases between the two ends. Per germline, CDR1 LGHNA and CDR2 YSLEER. This CDR3 is built from 15 residues.

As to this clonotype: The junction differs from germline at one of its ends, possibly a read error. The CDR3 loop reads CAISQGNYGYTF. The CDR3 DNA follows: TGTGCCATCAGCCAGGGCAACTATGGCTACACCTTC. The chain employs TRBV14 and TRBJ1-2; D is possibly TRBD1 (5 bases). The CDR3 extends over 12 amino acids. Germline V lookup: CDR1 SGHDN, CDR2 FVKESK.

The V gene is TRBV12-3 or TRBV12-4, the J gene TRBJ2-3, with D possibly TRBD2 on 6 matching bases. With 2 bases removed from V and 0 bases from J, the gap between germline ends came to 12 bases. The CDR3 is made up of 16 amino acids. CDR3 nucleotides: TGTGCCAGCAGTTTACAGGCGGGGACTAGCACAGATACGCAGTATTTT. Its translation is CASSLQAGTSTDTQYF.

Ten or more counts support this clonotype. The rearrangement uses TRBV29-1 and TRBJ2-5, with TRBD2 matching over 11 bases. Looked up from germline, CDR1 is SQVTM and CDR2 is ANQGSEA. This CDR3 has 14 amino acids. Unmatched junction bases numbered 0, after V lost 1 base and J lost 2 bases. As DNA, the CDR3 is TGCAGCGTTGAAGGACTAGCGGGACAAGAGACCCAGTACTTC. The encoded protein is CSVEGLAGQETQYF.

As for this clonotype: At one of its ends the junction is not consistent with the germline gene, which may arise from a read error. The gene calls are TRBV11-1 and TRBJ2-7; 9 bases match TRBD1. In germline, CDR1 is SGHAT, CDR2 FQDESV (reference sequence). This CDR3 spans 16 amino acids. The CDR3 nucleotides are TGTCCCAGCAACTCTGGTCCGGGACAGGGTTCCTCCGAGCAGTACTTC. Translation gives CPSNSGPGQGSSEQYF.

In nucleotides, the CDR3 is TGTGCCTGGAGTCGAGGAGCTAGCGGGAGGACTGGCGGTGAGCAGTTCTTC. As protein: CAWSRGASGRTGGEQFF. The rearrangement uses TRBV30 and TRBJ2-1; 11 nucleotides agree with TRBD2. The CDR3 contains 17 residues. Germline V gives CDR1 GTSNPN, CDR2 SVGIG (reference sequence). V shed 2 bases and J 9 bases; nucleotides not matched to a gene: 15.

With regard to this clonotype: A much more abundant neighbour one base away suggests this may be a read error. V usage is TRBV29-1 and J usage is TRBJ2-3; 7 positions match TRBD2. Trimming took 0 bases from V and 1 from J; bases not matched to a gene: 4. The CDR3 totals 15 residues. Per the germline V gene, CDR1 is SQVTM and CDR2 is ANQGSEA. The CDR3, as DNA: TGCAGCGTTGAAGAGCGGCGGGAGCGCACAGATACGCAGTATTTT. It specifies CSVEERRERTDTQYF.

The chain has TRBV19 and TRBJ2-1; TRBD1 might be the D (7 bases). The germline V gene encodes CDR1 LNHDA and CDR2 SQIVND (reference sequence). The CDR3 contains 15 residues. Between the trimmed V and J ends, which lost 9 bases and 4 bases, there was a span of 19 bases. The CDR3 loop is CASGSDREAYNEQFF. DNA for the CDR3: TGTGCCAGCGGAAGTGACAGGGAGGCTTACAATGAGCAGTTCTTC.

The DNA for the CDR3 is TGTGCCAGCAGCTTGAGCTCCCACAGTGAGCAGTTCTTC. Translated: CASSLSSHSEQFF. V is TRBV11-2 and J is TRBJ2-1; D not resolved. V was trimmed by 3 bases and J by 9 bases, leaving 12 bases between them. Germline V lookup: CDR1 SGHAT, CDR2 FQNNGV. The CDR3 has 13 residues.

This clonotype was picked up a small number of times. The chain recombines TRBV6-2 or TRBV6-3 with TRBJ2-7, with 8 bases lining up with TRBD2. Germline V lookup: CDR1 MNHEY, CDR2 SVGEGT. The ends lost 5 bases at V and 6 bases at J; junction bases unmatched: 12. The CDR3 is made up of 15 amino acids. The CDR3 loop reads CASSRTPGTSVEQYF. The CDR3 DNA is TGTGCCAGCAGTCGCACACCCGGGACTAGTGTCGAGCAGTACTTC.

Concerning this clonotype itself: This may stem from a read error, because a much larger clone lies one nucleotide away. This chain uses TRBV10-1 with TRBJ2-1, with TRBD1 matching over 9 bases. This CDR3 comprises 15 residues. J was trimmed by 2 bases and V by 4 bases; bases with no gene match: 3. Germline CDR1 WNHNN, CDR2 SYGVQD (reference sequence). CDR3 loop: CASSGRQGAYNEQFF. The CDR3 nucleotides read TGCGCCAGCAGTGGAAGACAGGGGGCCTACAATGAGCAGTTCTTC.

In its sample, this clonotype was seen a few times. The CDR3 here is CASSLEGRGHQYF. The CDR3, as DNA: TGTGCCAGCAGCTTGGAAGGCAGGGGACATCAGTACTTC. The chain employs TRBV5-6 and TRBJ2-4; tentatively, D is TRBD1 (6 bases). This CDR3 has 13 amino acids. Germline CDR1 is SGHDT and CDR2 is YYEEEE. Trimming left V 0 bases short and J 12 bases short, with 13 bases between.

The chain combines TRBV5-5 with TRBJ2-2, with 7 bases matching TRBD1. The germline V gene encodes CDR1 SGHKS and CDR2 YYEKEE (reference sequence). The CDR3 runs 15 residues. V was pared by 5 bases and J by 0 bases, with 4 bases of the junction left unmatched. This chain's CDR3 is CASSKTGTNTGELFF. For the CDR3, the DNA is TGTGCCAGCAGTAAGACAGGGACGAACACCGGGGAGCTGTTTTTT.

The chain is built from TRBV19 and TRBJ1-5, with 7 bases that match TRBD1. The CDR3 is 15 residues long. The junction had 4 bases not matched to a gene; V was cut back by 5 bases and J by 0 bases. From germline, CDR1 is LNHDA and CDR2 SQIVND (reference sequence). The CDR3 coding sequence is TGTGCCAGTAGTTTGGGGACAGTTAGCAATCAGCCCCAGCATTTT. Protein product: CASSLGTVSNQPQHF.

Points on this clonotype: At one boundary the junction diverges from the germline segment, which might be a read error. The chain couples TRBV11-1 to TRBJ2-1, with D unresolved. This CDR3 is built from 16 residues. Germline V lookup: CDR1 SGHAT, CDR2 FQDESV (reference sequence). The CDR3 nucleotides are TGTGTCAGTAGCTCCTCCTCTGTCCTCTCCTACAATGTGCAGTTCTTC. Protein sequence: CVSSSSSVLSYNVQFF.

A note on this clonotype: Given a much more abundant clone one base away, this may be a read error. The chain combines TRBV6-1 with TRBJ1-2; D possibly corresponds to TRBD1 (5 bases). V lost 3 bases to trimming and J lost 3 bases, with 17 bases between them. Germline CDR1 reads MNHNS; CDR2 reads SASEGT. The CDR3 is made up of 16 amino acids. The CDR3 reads CASSDGTLMMDYGYTF. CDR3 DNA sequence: TGTGCCAGCAGTGATGGGACTCTGATGATGGACTATGGCTACACCTTC.

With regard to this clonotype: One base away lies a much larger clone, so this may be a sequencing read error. The CDR3 DNA is TGTGCCAGCTGTGCCAGTCGGCCCCAGCATTTT. It specifies CASCASRPQHF. The rearrangement uses TRBV6-1 and TRBJ1-5; D is uncertain. V shed 8 bases and J shed 9 bases, with 11 bases lying between them. CDR3 length: 11 residues. Germline V gives CDR1 MNHNS, CDR2 SASEGT.

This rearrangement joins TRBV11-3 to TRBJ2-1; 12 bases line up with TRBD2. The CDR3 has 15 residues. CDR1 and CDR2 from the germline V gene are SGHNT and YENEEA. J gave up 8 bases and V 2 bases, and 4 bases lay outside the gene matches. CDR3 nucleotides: TGTGCCAGCAGCTTACTAGCGGGAGGGGGTGATGAGCAGTTCTTC. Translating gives CASSLLAGGGDEQFF.